These 17 T cell receptor beta chains share one sample of origin, sequenced in a study of post-analysis software for immune sequencing data. Notes on the study in general: There were a handful of TRBV segments more frequent in patients than controls, and TRBV5-6, TRBV5-1 and TRBV20-1 were among them.

TCR beta cDNA libraries had unique molecular identifiers. TCRdb reanalysed the PCR reads using MiXCR and keeps one entry per CDR3 protein. Of just over 250,000 distinct CDR3 sequences listed, roughly a third are singletons. These receptors' antigens are unknown. Sample: blood. These receptors originate from a girl aged 5 to 17 with multiple sclerosis.

This clonotype was observed many times. This chain uses TRBV4-1 with TRBJ2-3; 8 bases are shared with TRBD2. The CDR3 runs to 17 residues. The V gene's germline CDR1 is MGHRA and CDR2 YSYEKL. Trimming removed 1 base from V and 2 bases from J; junction bases left unmatched: 8. CDR3 loop: CASSQGGSGAFTDTQYF. CDR3 sequence (DNA): TGCGCCAGCAGCCAAGGGGGTAGCGGGGCCTTCACAGATACGCAGTATTTT.

The V and J genes are TRBV9 and TRBJ1-6, with D tentatively TRBD1 (6 bases). V lost 5 bases to trimming and J lost 6 bases, with 12 bases between them. The CDR3 is 14 residues long. Germline V gene data show CDR1 as SGDLS and CDR2 as YYNGEE. CDR3 coding DNA: TGTGCCAGCAGGGGGGGGCAGACTAATTCACCCCTCCACTTT. Its protein product is CASRGGQTNSPLHF. The full variable domain, its missing parts supplied by reference TRBV9 and TRBJ1-6, is DSGVTQTPKHLITATGQRVTLRCSPRSGDLSVYWYQQSLDQGLQFLIQYYNGEERAKGNILERFSAQQFPDLHSELNLSSLELGDSALYFCASRGGQTNSPLHFGNGTRLTVT.

This clonotype was counted ten times or more. The rearrangement joins TRBV20-1 to TRBJ2-5, with 13 nucleotides matching TRBD2. The CDR3 consists of 14 residues. Per the germline V gene, CDR1 is DFQATT and CDR2 is SNEGSKA (reference sequence). V shed 6 bases and J 5 bases; nucleotides not matched to a gene: 6. The CDR3 nucleotides are TGCAGTGCACGCGGACTAGCGGGAGTTGAGACCCAGTACTTC. It is translated as CSARGLAGVETQYF.

This rearrangement joins TRBV9 to TRBJ1-1; D is unresolved. V was shortened by 4 bases and J by 4 bases, with 20 bases between the two germline ends. Germline CDR1 is SGDLS and CDR2 is YYNGEE. The CDR3 runs 16 residues. The CDR3 DNA sequence: TGTGCCAGCAGCTCGACAAGTATAAACTGGGGCACTGAAGCTTTCTTT. Translating gives CASSSTSINWGTEAFF. The variable domain in full, with the rest retrieved from reference TRBV9 and TRBJ1-1, is DSGVTQTPKHLITATGQRVTLRCSPRSGDLSVYWYQQSLDQGLQFLIQYYNGEERAKGNILERFSAQQFPDLHSELNLSSLELGDSALYFCASSSTSINWGTEAFFGQGTRLTVV.

This clonotype has ten or more counts. This chain connects TRBV5-1 to TRBJ2-1; the match to TRBD2 covers 9 bases. The trim removed 2 bases at V and 8 bases at J, leaving 5 bases unmatched. CDR3 length equals 14 residues. The germline V gene has CDR1 SGHRS and CDR2 YFSETQ. CDR3 nucleotides: TGCGCCAGCAGCTTAAGAAGCGGGAGGTATGAGCAGTTCTTC. As protein: CASSLRSGRYEQFF.

This clonotype was picked up a small number of times. This chain uses TRBV5-1 with TRBJ1-1; tentative D call: TRBD1 (5 bases). This CDR3 has 14 residues. The V gene lost 5 bases and the J gene lost 6 bases, with 17 bases spanning the gap. In germline, CDR1 is SGHRS, CDR2 YFSETQ. The CDR3 DNA reads as TGCGCCAGCAGGGTGTCCAGGGAACAGCCTGAAGCTTTCTTT. Translated, it gives CASRVSREQPEAFF.

In regard to this clonotype: This may be a read error: a much more frequent sequence differs by one nucleotide. This rearrangement joins TRBV24-1 to TRBJ2-1; TRBD2 matches 9 bases. The germline CDR1 and CDR2 sequences are KGHDR and SFDVKD. The CDR3 extends over 16 amino acids. In nucleotides, the CDR3 is TGTGCCACCAGTGATTCTAGCGGGAACACCTACAATGAGCAGGTCTTC. This gives the protein CATSDSSGNTYNEQVF.

With respect to this clonotype: This clone may be a read error of a much larger clone one base away. The chain couples TRBV7-2 to TRBJ2-1; D could derive from TRBD1 or TRBD2 (6 bases each). The germline CDR1 and CDR2 sequences are SGHTA and FQGNSA. Trimming removed 2 bases from V and 9 bases from J, with 14 bases in between. The CDR3 is 14 residues long. CDR3 bases: TGTGCCAGCAGCTTACGTGGGGGGCGGGGTGAGCAGTTCTTC. This encodes CASSLRGGRGEQFF.

The V gene is TRBV15, the J gene TRBJ1-1; D might be TRBD1 (6 bases). The CDR3 runs to 15 residues. The germline gives CDR1 LNHNV, CDR2 YYDKDF (reference sequence). V dropped 3 bases and J dropped 1 base, with 12 bases sitting between them. CDR3 residues: CATSRDPGANTEAFF. The CDR3 DNA reads TGTGCCACCAGCAGGGATCCGGGGGCGAACACTGAAGCTTTCTTT.

This clonotype was picked up many times. The chain uses TRBV7-8 and TRBJ2-3; D is uncertain. This CDR3 contains 13 residues. Germline CDR1 SGHVS, CDR2 FQNEAQ. The germline V and J ends were trimmed by 5 bases and 4 bases, with 10 bases remaining between them. The CDR3 region has the DNA TGTGCCAGCAGCAACGGGCAGGCAGATACGCAGTATTTT. As protein: CASSNGQADTQYF.

This clonotype was detected only a few times. Given a much more abundant clone one base away, this may be a read error. The J gene is TRBJ2-3, the V gene TRBV7-2; possible D gene TRBD1, 5 bases. The CDR3 length is 15 residues. V dropped 3 bases and J dropped 1 base, with 11 bases sitting between them. Germline CDR1 reads SGHTA; CDR2 reads FQGNSA. CDR3 DNA sequence: TGTGCCAGCAGCTTGGCCCAGGGCCGCACAGATACGCAGTATTTT. It encodes CASSLAQGRTDTQYF. The whole variable domain, remainder taken from reference TRBV7-2 and TRBJ2-3, is GAGVSQSPSNKVTEKGKDVELRCDPISGHTALYWYRQSLGQGLEFLIYFQGNSAPDKSGLPSDRFSAERTGGSVSTLTIQRTQQEDSAVYLCASSLAQGRTDTQYFGPGTRLTVL.

The chain recombines TRBV4-2 with TRBJ1-2; TRBD1 might be the D (6 bases). V lost 0 bases and J 0 bases, leaving 11 bases between the germline ends. Germline CDR1 reads LGHNA; CDR2 reads YNFKEQ. There are 16 residues in the CDR3. Here the CDR3 reads CASSQDGGQTNYGYTF. DNA for the CDR3: TGTGCCAGCAGCCAAGATGGGGGACAAACTAACTATGGCTACACCTTC.

This clonotype was seen ten or more times. The chain is built from TRBV25-1 and TRBJ2-1; 13 bases align to TRBD2. The germline CDR1 and CDR2 sequences are MGHDK and SYGVNS. The CDR3 is 17 amino acids. Trimming took 1 base from V and 4 from J; bases not matched to a gene: 4. The CDR3 DNA reads as TGTGCCAGCAGTGAATCCGGGACTAGCGGGGCTTACAATGAGCAGTTCTTC. Translation: CASSESGTSGAYNEQFF.

Concerning this clonotype: This could be a read error, since a much larger clone is one nucleotide away. The chain is built from TRBV7-9 and TRBJ1-4; the D gene is possibly TRBD1 (5 bases). CDR3 length: 15 amino acids. Germline CDR1 SEHNR, CDR2 FQNEAQ (reference sequence). With 5 bases removed from V and 0 bases from J, the gap between germline ends came to 10 bases. The CDR3 loop reads CASSEGRATNEKLFF. The DNA of the CDR3 is TGTGCCAGCAGCGAGGGACGAGCAACTAATGAAAAACTGTTTTTT.

This clonotype was counted at least ten times. V gene TRBV7-9 combines with J gene TRBJ1-2; D is unclear. This CDR3 has 14 residues. The V end was cut by 5 bases, the J end by 4 bases, with 14 bases between. CDR1 is SEHNR, CDR2 FQNEAQ, per germline (reference sequence). CDR3 sequence reads: CASSHLRVPYGYTF. The DNA of the CDR3 is TGTGCCAGCAGCCACCTGAGAGTGCCCTATGGCTACACCTTC.

J is TRBJ2-1 and V is TRBV7-2; 9 nucleotides match TRBD1. V gave up 4 bases and J gave up 7 bases; unmatched junction bases: 5. Germline loops: CDR1 SGHTA, CDR2 FQGNSA. The CDR3 covers 14 residues. The CDR3 region has the DNA TGTGCCAGCAGCTGGACAGGGGTGAGGAATGAGCAGTTCTTC. As protein: CASSWTGVRNEQFF.

Only one count was recorded for this clonotype. A much larger clone differs from this one at a single base, so this may be a read error. This rearrangement joins TRBV5-1 to TRBJ2-7; possible D gene TRBD1, 5 bases. The CDR3 totals 16 residues. Trimming cost V 0 bases and J 7 bases, with 20 bases left between them. The germline gives CDR1 SGHRS, CDR2 YFSETQ. The CDR3, as DNA: TGCGCCAGCAGCTTGGTTGGTGGGGCATCCTACAATGAGCAGTACTTC. This sequence encodes CASSLVGGASYNEQYF.